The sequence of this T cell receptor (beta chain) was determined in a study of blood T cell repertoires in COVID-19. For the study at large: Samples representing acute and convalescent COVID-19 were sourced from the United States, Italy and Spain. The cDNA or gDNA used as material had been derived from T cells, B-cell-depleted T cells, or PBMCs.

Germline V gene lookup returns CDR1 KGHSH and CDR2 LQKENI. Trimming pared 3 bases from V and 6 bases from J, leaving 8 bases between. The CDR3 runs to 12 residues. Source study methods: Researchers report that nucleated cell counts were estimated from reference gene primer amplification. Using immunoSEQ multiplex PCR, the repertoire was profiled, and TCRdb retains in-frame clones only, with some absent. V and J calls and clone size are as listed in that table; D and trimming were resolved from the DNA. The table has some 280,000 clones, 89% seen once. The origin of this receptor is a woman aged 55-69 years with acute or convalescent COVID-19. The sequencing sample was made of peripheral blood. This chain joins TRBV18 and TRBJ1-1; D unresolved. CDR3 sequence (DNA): TGTGCCAGCTCACCCCAGAATCCTGAAGCTTTCTTT. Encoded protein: CASSPQNPEAFF.